The table lists the clone carrying this T cell receptor beta chain with a few counts. This sample was included in a study of early T cells in non-severe SARS-CoV-2 infection. Study information: The chains were unpaired, and the sequenced material was bulk RNA from unsorted whole blood.

Attachment of unique molecular identifiers to individual cDNA molecules was performed. TCRdb redid the calling of the 5' RACE reads with MiXCR, one entry per CDR3 protein. In the table there are fewer than 30,000 distinct CDR3 sequences, about 4.8% of which are singletons. The V end lost 2 bases, the J end lost 4 bases, and 12 bases lay between the germline ends. There are 13 residues in the CDR3. CDR1 is DFQATT and CDR2 is SNEGSKA in the germline V gene (reference sequence). The specimen sequenced was whole blood. This sequence joins TRBV20-1 and TRBJ2-7; a weak D match, TRBD2 (5 bases). This TCR was recovered from an adult who was a healthcare worker with PCR-confirmed SARS-CoV-2 infection or an uninfected control (not recorded which). The CDR3 region has the DNA TGCAGTGCTAGAAGGAGGCGAGATTACGAGCAGTACTTC. Translating it yields CSARRRRDYEQYF.